This T cell receptor (beta chain) was documented in a study of blood T cell repertoires in COVID-19 (TCRdb year 2020). In terms of the full investigation: Samples from collaborators originated in the United States, Italy and Spain and spanned both the acute and convalescent phases of COVID-19. The material from the prospective study consisted of cDNA or gDNA derived from T cells, B-cell-depleted T cells, or PBMCs. The dataset comprised deeply sampled blood TCRbeta repertoires from subjects exposed to, actively infected with, or recovered from COVID-19. The repertoires were released in a freely available public database intended as a resource for research on the immune response to SARS-CoV-2. The samples were drawn from the first 160 participants of the ongoing ImmuneRACE study and from more than 1,000 subjects provided by 6 global collaborators. Sample metadata almost always included a de-identified subject ID, COVID-19 status, age in years and sex. Where available, HLA class I and class II types were obtained from metadata supplied by the sample provider rather than from assay-based typing.

Worth noting for this clone: Its recognized antigen is unknown. Base quality data are lacking; no much larger clone is found one base away.

V is pared back by 0 bases and J by 7 bases, with 18 bases lying between the germline termini. CDR1 and CDR2 (LGHDT, YNNKEL) derive from the germline V gene (reference sequence). Spanning cysteine to phenylalanine, the CDR3 consists of 16 amino acids. Only the CDR3 DNA is retained, 48 bases long and in frame from the first base. Collaborating institutions collected whole blood in K2EDTA tubes following their own protocols. For TCRbeta analysis, collaborator samples were shipped as frozen whole blood, as isolated PBMCs, or as DNA extracted from either sample type. The paper's findings and limits, for the study overall: Clinical and demographic metadata were provided uncurated, with the amount varying by source and participant.

TCRbeta CDR3 regions were amplified from genomic DNA using the immunoSEQ Assay, a bias-controlled multiplex PCR. In the authors' own workflow: The number of nucleated cells in each sample was estimated from the amplification of reference gene primers within the assay. Sequence reads were collapsed and filtered to measure the absolute abundance of every unique TCRbeta CDR3 rearrangement. For each sample, productive Simpson clonality was calculated by taking the square root of Simpson's diversity index across productive rearrangements. TCRdb re-hosts the immuneACCESS table, in-frame sequences only. Its copies lack some clones; in the studies checked, an unresolved V gene accounts for under half of them, and the cause for the rest is not known. V, J and clone size derive from that table, while D and trimming were established from the DNA sequence. This sample holds a few hundred thousand clones; approximately 88% were observed only once. The top ten clonotypes cover more than 0.95% of the sample.

The chain is assembled from TRBV3-1 (or the pseudogene TRBV3-2) and TRBJ1-1; the D gene is perhaps TRBD1, from 6 matching bases. Sequencing was performed on peripheral blood. This clonotype was obtained from a man aged 40-49 years with acute or convalescent COVID-19. The CDR3 sequence is CASSQEPSLTGREAFF. The sequenced DNA: TGTGCCAGCAGCCAAGAACCATCCTTGACAGGCCGTGAAGCTTTCTTT.